This T cell receptor beta chain was captured in a study of T cells in Graves' hyperthyroidism and ophthalmopathy. Study-wide background: Blood from the periphery was taken at initial diagnosis, before any treatment.

The investigators amplified TCR beta CDR3 regions from RNA transcripts. In the first-round RT-PCR of the TCR CDR3, the HTBI primer set was used. TCRdb redid the calling of the multiplex PCR reads with MiXCR, one entry per CDR3 protein. The profile shows approximately 700,000 distinct CDR3 sequences, about a sixth of them singletons. This clonotype was observed many times. From germline, CDR1 is MDHEN and CDR2 SYDVKM. V shed 2 bases and J 3 bases; nucleotides not matched to a gene: 4. The CDR3 totals 15 residues. This clonotype was sampled from a man between 18 and 29 years old with Graves' hyperthyroidism. The chain links TRBV28 to TRBJ2-7; the match to TRBD1 covers 10 bases. The sequencing sample was made of blood. CDR3 sequence reads: CASSLPGQGLYEQYF. The CDR3 coding sequence is TGTGCCAGCAGTTTACCGGGACAGGGGCTCTACGAGCAGTACTTC.